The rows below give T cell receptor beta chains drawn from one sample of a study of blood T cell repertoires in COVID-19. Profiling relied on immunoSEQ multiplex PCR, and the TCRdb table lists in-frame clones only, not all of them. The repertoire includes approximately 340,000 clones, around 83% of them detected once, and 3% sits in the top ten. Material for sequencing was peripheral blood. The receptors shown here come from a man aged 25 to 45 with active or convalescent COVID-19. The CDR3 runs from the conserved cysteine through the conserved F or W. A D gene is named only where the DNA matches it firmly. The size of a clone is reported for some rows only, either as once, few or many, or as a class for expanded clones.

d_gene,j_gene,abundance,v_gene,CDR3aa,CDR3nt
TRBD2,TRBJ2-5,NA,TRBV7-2,CASSFRLAGGETQYF,TGTGCCAGCAGCTTTCGGCTAGCGGGAGGAGAGACCCAGTACTTC
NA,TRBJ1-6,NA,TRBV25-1,CASSTSGGYNSPLHF,TGTGCCAGCAGTACCTCGGGGGGATATAATTCACCCCTCCACTTT
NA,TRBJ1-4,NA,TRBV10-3,CAISAQRQELAEKLFF,TGTGCCATCAGTGCACAGAGACAGGAGCTAGCCGAAAAACTGTTTTTT
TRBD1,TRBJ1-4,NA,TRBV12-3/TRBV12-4,CASLGQGSEKLFF,TGTGCCAGCCTCGGACAGGGGAGCGAAAAACTGTTTTTT
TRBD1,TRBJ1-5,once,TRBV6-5,CASSRQGNGNQPQHF,TGTGCCAGCAGTAGACAGGGTAACGGCAATCAGCCCCAGCATTTT
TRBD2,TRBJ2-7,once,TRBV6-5,CASTHGGEQYF,TGTGCCAGCACCCACGGGGGGGAGCAGTACTTC
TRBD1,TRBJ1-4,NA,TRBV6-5,CAISQGVGEKLFF,TGTGCCATCTCACAGGGGGTTGGTGAAAAACTGTTTTTT
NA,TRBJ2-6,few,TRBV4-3,CASSQESEGASGANVLTF,TGCGCCAGCAGCCAAGAGTCGGAAGGGGCCTCTGGGGCCAACGTCCTGACTTTC
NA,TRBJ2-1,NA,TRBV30,CAWSQEGVGQFF,TGTGCCTGGAGTCAGGAGGGTGTGGGGCAGTTCTTC
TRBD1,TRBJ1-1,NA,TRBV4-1,CASSHPTGGNTEAFF,TGCGCCAGCAGCCATCCCACAGGGGGTAACACTGAAGCTTTCTTT
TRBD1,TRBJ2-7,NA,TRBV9,CASSPRDRPYEQYF,TGTGCCAGCAGCCCCAGGGACAGGCCCTACGAGCAGTACTTC
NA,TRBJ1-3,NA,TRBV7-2,CASSPGQITLGNTIYF,TGTGCCAGCAGCCCTGGACAGATCACCCTAGGAAACACCATATATTTT
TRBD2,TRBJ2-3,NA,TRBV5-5,CASSLEVWEGSSTDTQYF,TGTGCCAGCAGCTTGGAGGTTTGGGAGGGGTCTAGCACAGATACGCAGTATTTT
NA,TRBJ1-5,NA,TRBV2,CASSERGSMRPQHF,TGTGCCAGCAGTGAAAGGGGGAGTATGAGGCCCCAGCATTTT